These 9 T cell receptor beta chains share one sample of origin, sequenced in a study of pediatric ulcerative colitis. Rectal tissue came from one to two pinch biopsies taken at colonoscopy. Clones were read by immunoSEQ multiplex PCR, and TCRdb kept only the in-frame ones, dropping some. The sample lists 36,000 or so clones, about 80% seen once, with about 0.74% in the top ten. What was sequenced was gut tissue. These receptors came from a boy between 10 and 17 years old with moderate ulcerative colitis.

The chain carries TRBV2 and TRBJ1-6, with 8 bases fitting TRBD1. This CDR3 has 14 residues. The junction had 4 bases not matched to a gene; V was cut back by 5 bases and J by 7 bases. CDR1 SNHLY and CDR2 FYNNEI come from the germline V gene. CDR3 protein: CASSRTGRNSPLHF. CDR3 coding DNA: TGTGCCAGCAGTCGGACAGGGAGAAATTCACCCCTCCACTTT.

The chain recombines TRBV6-5 with TRBJ1-1, with unresolved D. Looked up from germline, CDR1 is MNHEY and CDR2 is SVGAGI. The CDR3 spans 13 residues. V lost 7 bases, J lost 0 bases, and 9 bases lay in between. The CDR3 sequence: CASTNEMNTEAFF. In nucleotides, the CDR3 is TGTGCCAGCACCAATGAGATGAACACTGAAGCTTTCTTT.

This chain joins TRBV28 and TRBJ1-2, with D tentatively TRBD1 (5 bases). With 5 bases removed from V and 3 bases from J, the gap between germline ends came to 13 bases. The CDR3 extends over 14 amino acids. Germline V gives CDR1 MDHEN, CDR2 SYDVKM. This CDR3 reads CASSDGGAYYGYTF. The CDR3 DNA is TGTGCCAGCAGTGACGGGGGAGCGTACTATGGCTACACCTTC.

This chain connects TRBV29-1 to TRBJ2-3; 12 bases agree with TRBD2. The CDR3 runs 15 residues. CDR1 is SQVTM, CDR2 ANQGSEA, per germline. With V trimmed by 7 bases and J by 2 bases, 7 bases remained unmatched. CDR3 nucleotide sequence: TGCAGCGGTAAACTAGCGGGAGGCGTCACAGATACGCAGTATTTT. Translation gives CSGKLAGGVTDTQYF.

This clone was counted between two and nine times. V is TRBV6-6 and J is TRBJ1-5, with a weak D call TRBD1 (5 bases). The V end lost 0 bases, the J end lost 11 bases, and 17 bases lay between the germline ends. The germline CDR1 and CDR2 sequences are MNHNY and SVGAGI (reference sequence). This CDR3 has 15 residues. The CDR3 reads CASSYSAGTIVSQHF. DNA for the CDR3: TGTGCCAGCAGTTACTCCGCGGGGACTATTGTGTCCCAGCATTTT.

This clone has a single count. For the CDR3, the DNA is TGCGCCAGCAGCCAAGGACTAGCGGGGGTTACTAACTACGAGCAGTACTTC. As protein: CASSQGLAGVTNYEQYF. The chain employs TRBV4-3 and TRBJ2-7; 12 nucleotides line up with TRBD2. Trimming removed 1 base from V and 3 bases from J; junction bases left unmatched: 7. The CDR3 sequence is 17 residues long. Per the germline V gene, CDR1 is LGHNA and CDR2 is YSLEER.

This chain links TRBV4-3 with TRBJ2-6; the D is unclear. The germline gives CDR1 LGHNA, CDR2 YSLEER. The CDR3 extends over 17 amino acids. V was pared by 0 bases and J by 0 bases, with 9 bases between. The CDR3 is CASSQDRISSGANVLTF. CDR3 sequence (DNA): TGCGCCAGCAGCCAAGATCGAATAAGCTCTGGGGCCAACGTCCTGACTTTC.

The chain couples TRBV13 to TRBJ1-2; the match to TRBD1 covers 10 bases. The J segment lost 5 bases and the V segment lost 5 bases, leaving 5 bases of the junction unmatched. The germline V gene encodes CDR1 PRHDT and CDR2 FYEKMQ (reference sequence). There are 14 residues in the CDR3. CDR3 loop: CASSLGQGWYGYTF. The CDR3 DNA sequence: TGTGCCAGCAGCCTGGGACAGGGGTGGTATGGCTACACCTTC.

V gene TRBV10-3 combines with J gene TRBJ2-1; a weak D match, TRBD2 (7 bases). The germline V and J ends were trimmed by 6 bases and 7 bases, with 25 bases remaining between them. The germline CDR1 and CDR2 sequences are ENHRY and SYGVKD. This CDR3 spans 17 amino acids. The CDR3 DNA is TGTGCCATCAGCGAGGGGGGGCTCCCTAATCCCCAAAATGAGCAGTTCTTC. Residues: CAISEGGLPNPQNEQFF.